The subject of this entry is one T cell receptor (beta chain). The target antigen is unknown. These data come from a study of a mutant IDH1 vaccine in newly diagnosed glioma. Whole-study findings and limits: Researchers report vaccine-induced immune responses in roughly 93% of patients.

This CDR3 spans 16 amino acids. Germline CDR1 KGHSH, CDR2 LQKENI. Losses at the gene ends were 3 bases for V and 5 bases for J; bases not matched to a gene: 5. Time point defined: week 35, safety follow-up. Topical imiquimod accompanied each vaccine dose, which consisted of 300 ug of mutant IDH1 20-mer peptide. The assay was immunoSEQ multiplex PCR, and TCRdb's table has in-frame clones only and misses some. The sample contains more than 45,000 clones, 88% of which appear only once. This sequence joins TRBV18 and TRBJ2-1; 12 bases fit TRBD2. This material consisted of PBMCs, taken from a glioma patient whose treatment included an IDH1 peptide vaccine. The clonotype originates from a woman aged 35 to 49 with glioma. The CDR3, as DNA: TGTGCCAGCTCACCCTCCCTAGCGGGAGGGAACAATGAGCAGTTCTTC. It is translated as CASSPSLAGGNNEQFF.